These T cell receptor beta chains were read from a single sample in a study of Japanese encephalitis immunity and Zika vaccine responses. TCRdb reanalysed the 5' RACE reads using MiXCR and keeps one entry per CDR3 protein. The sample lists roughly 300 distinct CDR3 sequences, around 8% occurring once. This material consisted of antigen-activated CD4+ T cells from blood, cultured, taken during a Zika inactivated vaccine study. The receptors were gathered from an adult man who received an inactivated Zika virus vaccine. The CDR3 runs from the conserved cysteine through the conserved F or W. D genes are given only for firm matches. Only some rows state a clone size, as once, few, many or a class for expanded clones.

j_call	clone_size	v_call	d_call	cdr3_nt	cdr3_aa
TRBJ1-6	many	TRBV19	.	TGTGCCAGTAGTGGCCACAGGGATGTATCACCCCTCCACTTT	CASSGHRDVSPLHF
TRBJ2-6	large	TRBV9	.	TGTGCCAGCATAAAACGGGGCCCACCCTCTGGGGCCAACGTCCTGACTTTC	CASIKRGPPSGANVLTF
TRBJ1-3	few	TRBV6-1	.	TGTGCCAGCAGTGAAGCCCGGAATGGACCCATGTTCCATTTT	CASSEARNGPMFHF
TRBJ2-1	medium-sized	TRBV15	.	TGTGCCACCAGAGATCCGACCCGGGTAGCCGGGGGTGAGCAGTTCTTC	CATRDPTRVAGGEQFF
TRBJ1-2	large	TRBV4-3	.	TGCGCCAGCAGCCAAGAAACAGGGATCTATGGCTACACCTTC	CASSQETGIYGYTF
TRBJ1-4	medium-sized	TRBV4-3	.	TGCGCCAGCAGCCAAGTCAACGGTCCTAATGAAAAACTGTTTTTT	CASSQVNGPNEKLFF
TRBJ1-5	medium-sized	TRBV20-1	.	TGCAGTGCTAGACAGGATAGCAATCAGCCCCAGCATTTT	CSARQDSNQPQHF
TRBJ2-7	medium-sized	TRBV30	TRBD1	TGTGCCTCGACCGGGACAGGGGAGTACGAGCAGTACTTC	CASTGTGEYEQYF
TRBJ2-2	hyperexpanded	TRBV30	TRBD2	TGTGCCTGGTCAACTAGCGGAAACACCGGGGAGCTGTTTTTT	CAWSTSGNTGELFF
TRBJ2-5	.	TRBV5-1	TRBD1	TGCGCCAGCGGACCGGGACAGATAGAAGAGACCCAGTACTTC	CASGPGQIEETQYF
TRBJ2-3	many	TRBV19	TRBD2	TGTGCCAGTAGTAGACTAGCTAGCACAGATACGCAGTATTTT	CASSRLASTDTQYF
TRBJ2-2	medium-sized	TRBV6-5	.	TGTGCCAGCAGGCAGAGACGGAAGAACACCGGGGAGCTGTTTTTT	CASRQRRKNTGELFF
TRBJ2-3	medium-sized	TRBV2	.	TGTGCCAGCCCCCGGGACCGAAACACAGATACGCAGTATTTT	CASPRDRNTDTQYF
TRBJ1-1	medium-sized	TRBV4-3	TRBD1	TGCGCCAGCACCCGCACAGGGGGGTATGACACTGAAGCTTTCTTT	CASTRTGGYDTEAFF
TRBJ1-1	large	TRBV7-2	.	TGTGCCAGCGGACAAAACACTGAAGCTTTCTTT	CASGQNTEAFF
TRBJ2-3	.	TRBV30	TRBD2	TGTGCCTCGCGGGGGTCGACAGATACGCAGTATTTT	CASRGSTDTQYF
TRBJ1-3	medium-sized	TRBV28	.	TGTGCCAGCGGAAGCTCTGGAAACACCATATATTTT	CASGSSGNTIYF
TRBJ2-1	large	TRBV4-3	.	TGCGCCAGCAGCCAAACCGGGACCGACGTACCAGAGCAGTTCTTC	CASSQTGTDVPEQFF
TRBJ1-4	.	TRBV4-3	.	TGCGCCAGCAGCCAAGTAGGTTCTAATGAAAAACTGTTTTTT	CASSQVGSNEKLFF
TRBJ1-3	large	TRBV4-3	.	TGCGCCAGCAGCCAAGTCGGGGATTCTGGAAACACCATATATTTT	CASSQVGDSGNTIYF
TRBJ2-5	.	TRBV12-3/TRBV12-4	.	TGTGCCAGCAGTTTTGGGCCCTGGGGAGAGACCCAGTACTTC	CASSFGPWGETQYF
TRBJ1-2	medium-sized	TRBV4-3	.	TGCGCCAGCAGCCAAGTGCCGCAACAGAGCTCGGGCTACACCTTC	CASSQVPQQSSGYTF
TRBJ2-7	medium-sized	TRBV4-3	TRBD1	TGCGCCAGCAGCCAAGATAACTCACAGGGGGCCTGGTACGAGCAGTACTTC	CASSQDNSQGAWYEQYF
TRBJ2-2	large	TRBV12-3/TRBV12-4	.	TGTGCCAGCAGTTTGTTGGAGTCCGGGGAGCTGTTTTTT	CASSLLESGELFF
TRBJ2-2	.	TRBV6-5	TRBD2	TGTGCCAGCAGTTTCTCGGGGGGGCCGAACACCGGGGAGCTGTTTTTT	CASSFSGGPNTGELFF
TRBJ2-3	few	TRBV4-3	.	TGCGCCAGCAGCCAGGCAGGGGAAACAGATACGCAGTATTTT	CASSQAGETDTQYF
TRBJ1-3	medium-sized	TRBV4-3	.	TGCGCCAGCAGCCAACTAGGAGGTTACTCTGGAAACACCATATATTTT	CASSQLGGYSGNTIYF
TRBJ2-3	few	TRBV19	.	TGTGCCAGTAGTATCGGGACAACTTATACGCAGTATTTT	CASSIGTTYTQYF
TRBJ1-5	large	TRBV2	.	TGTGCCAGCAATTACAGGGAAGCTCAGCCCCAGCATTTT	CASNYREAQPQHF
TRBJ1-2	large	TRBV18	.	TGTGCCAGCTCACCGGACAGCAGAAACTATGGCTACACCTTC	CASSPDSRNYGYTF
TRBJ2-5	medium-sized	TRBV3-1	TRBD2	TGTGCCAGCAGCCAAGCGCCTAGCGGGGAAAAGACCCAGTACTTC	CASSQAPSGEKTQYF
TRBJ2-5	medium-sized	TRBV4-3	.	TGCGCCAGCAGTCCGACACTTGGGTACCAAGAGACCCAGTACTTC	CASSPTLGYQETQYF
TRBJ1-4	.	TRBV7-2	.	TGTGCCAGCAGCTTAGAGGGGTTAACTAATGAAAAACTGTTTTTT	CASSLEGLTNEKLFF
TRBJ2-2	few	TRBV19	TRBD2	TGTGCCAGTAGTCGTCCTAGCGGGTCCGGGGAGCTGTTTTTT	CASSRPSGSGELFF
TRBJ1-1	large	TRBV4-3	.	TGCGCCAGCAGCCAAGGTGGGCAGAAAAGGGCTTTCTTT	CASSQGGQKRAFF
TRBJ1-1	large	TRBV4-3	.	TGCGCCAGCAGCCAAGGGGCACCGGGACAAACAATTGAAGCTTTCTTT	CASSQGAPGQTIEAFF
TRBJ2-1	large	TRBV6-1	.	TGTGCCAGCAGTGAGAGGCTCCGCACCTACAATGAGCAGTTCTTC	CASSERLRTYNEQFF
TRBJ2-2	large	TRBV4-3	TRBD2	TGCGCCAGCAGCCTACTAGCGGACGGGGAGCTGTTTTTT	CASSLLADGELFF
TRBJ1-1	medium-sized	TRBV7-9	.	TGTGCCGGTTCCGTCATGAACACTGAAGCTTTCTTT	CAGSVMNTEAFF
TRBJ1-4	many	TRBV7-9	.	TGTGCCAGCAGCTTAGCGCAGGCCCCAACTAATGAAAAACTGTTTTTT	CASSLAQAPTNEKLFF
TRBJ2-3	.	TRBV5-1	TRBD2	TGCGCCAGCAGCTTGGTTTTGGCGGGGGGGCCAAGAGATACGCAGTATTTT	CASSLVLAGGPRDTQYF
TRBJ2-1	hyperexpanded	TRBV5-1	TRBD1	TGCGCCAGCAGCTTCAGGGCGACAGGGGGTAGAAGGAATGAGCAGTTCTTC	CASSFRATGGRRNEQFF
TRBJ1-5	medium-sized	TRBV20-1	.	TGCAGTGCTAGCGTTGGGGGGCGGAGCAATCAGCCCCAGCATTTT	CSASVGGRSNQPQHF
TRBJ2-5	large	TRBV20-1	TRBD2	TGCAGTGCTATGTTAAGCGGGGGGCGAGTAGAGACCCAGTACTTC	CSAMLSGGRVETQYF
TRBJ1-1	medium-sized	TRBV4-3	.	TGCGCCAGCAGCCAAGTGGACGGGGTTAATGAAGCTTTCTTT	CASSQVDGVNEAFF
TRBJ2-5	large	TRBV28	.	TGTGCCAGGGGCGACGAGACCGGTGGAGAGACCCAGTACTTC	CARGDETGGETQYF
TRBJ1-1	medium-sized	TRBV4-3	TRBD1	TGCGCCAGCAGCCAAACGGGACAGACGACCACTGAAGCTTTCTTT	CASSQTGQTTTEAFF
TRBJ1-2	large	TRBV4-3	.	TGCGCCAGCAGCCAAGATGGTGGACAGCTCTATGGCTACACCTTC	CASSQDGGQLYGYTF
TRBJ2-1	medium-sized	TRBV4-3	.	TGCGCCAGCAGCATAGAGGGCCGGGACTACAATGAGCAGTTCTTC	CASSIEGRDYNEQFF
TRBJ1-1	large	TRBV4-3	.	TGCGCCAGCAGCCAAGTGGCCGGCAGGAGGGCTTTCTTT	CASSQVAGRRAFF
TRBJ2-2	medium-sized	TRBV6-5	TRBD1	TGTGCCAGCAGCGGGACAGGCTTGAACACCGGGGAGCTGTTTTTT	CASSGTGLNTGELFF
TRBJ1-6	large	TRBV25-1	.	TGTGCCAGCAGTGAACAGGGTCTTAGTAATTCACCCCTCCACTTT	CASSEQGLSNSPLHF
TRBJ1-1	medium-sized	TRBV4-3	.	TGCGCCAGCAGCCAAGTCGGGGCATATGAAGCTTTCTTT	CASSQVGAYEAFF
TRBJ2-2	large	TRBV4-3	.	TGCGCCAGCAGCCAAGTTGGAGGGGAGCTGTTTTTT	CASSQVGGELFF